The subject of this entry is one TCR beta chain. The CDR3 extends over 16 amino acids. The germline V gene encodes CDR1 SGHRS and CDR2 YFSETQ. Trimming took 3 bases from V and 2 from J; bases not matched to a gene: 8. The data were obtained in a study of blood T cell repertoires in COVID-19. Study background: In each case, the material was cDNA or gDNA derived from T cells, B-cell-depleted T cells, or PBMCs.

Sequencing was performed with immunoSEQ multiplex PCR; in TCRdb, only in-frame clones are kept and a portion is missing. The sample comprises around 200,000 clones, approximately 90% of which are singletons, and around 12% rests with the top ten. The sequenced sample consisted of peripheral blood. This chain joins TRBV5-1 and TRBJ2-3; 8 bases match TRBD2. The clonotype originates from a woman aged 18-35 years who had recovered from COVID-19. The CDR3 region is CASSSQVAGNTDTQYF. The CDR3 DNA sequence: TGCGCCAGCAGCTCCCAAGTAGCGGGAAACACAGATACGCAGTATTTT.